Below, 5 T cell receptor beta chains from the same sample are listed, as sequenced in a study of T cell responses to AZD1222 COVID-19 vaccine. Data came from immunoSEQ multiplex PCR; TCRdb stores just in-frame clones and leaves some out. In the table there are 80,000 to 90,000 clones, around 92% of which are singletons. The sequencing here drew on peripheral blood, taken on day 0 of AZD1222 vaccination. The receptors were sampled from an adult in good health.

This rearrangement joins TRBV14 to TRBJ2-1; 8 nucleotides align to TRBD1. V was pared by 5 bases and J by 0 bases, with 9 bases of the junction left unmatched. The germline gives CDR1 SGHDN, CDR2 FVKESK. The CDR3 extends over 17 amino acids. CDR3 sequence: CASSFRTGTSSYNEQFF. The DNA of the CDR3 is TGTGCCAGCAGCTTCCGGACAGGGACGAGCTCCTACAATGAGCAGTTCTTC.

The genes are TRBV5-1 and TRBJ1-2; tentative D call: TRBD1 (5 bases). The CDR3 covers 15 residues. Germline V gene sequence: CDR1 SGHRS, CDR2 YFSETQ. The ends were cut back, 0 bases at V and 5 bases at J, with 14 bases in the middle. The CDR3, as DNA: TGCGCCAGCAGCTTGGCCTCGGGGGACTATTATGGCTACACCTTC. The encoded protein is CASSLASGDYYGYTF.

The chain employs TRBV27 and TRBJ2-1, with 11 bases fitting TRBD2. Germline V gives CDR1 MNHEY, CDR2 SMNVEV (reference sequence). This CDR3 has 18 residues. Trimming took 3 bases from V and 6 from J; bases not matched to a gene: 13. DNA of the CDR3: TGTGCCAGCAGTTTCCAAGGGATAGCGGGAGGGAACTCCAATGAGCAGTTCTTC. As protein: CASSFQGIAGGNSNEQFF.

This chain connects TRBV9 to TRBJ2-5; D is unclear. Germline-derived CDR1 and CDR2 are SGDLS and YYNGEE. CDR3 length: 11 amino acids. The V end was cut by 5 bases, the J end by 2 bases, with 4 bases between. The CDR3 spells CASREQETQYF. DNA for the CDR3: TGTGCCAGCAGGGAACAAGAGACCCAGTACTTC.

This clone was detected only once. The V gene is TRBV6-4, the J gene TRBJ2-3; 8 nucleotides agree with TRBD2. CDR3 length: 15 amino acids. The germline V gene encodes CDR1 MRHNA and CDR2 SNTAGT. Germline trimming cut 2 bases from V and 4 bases from J; bases unmatched to any gene: 5. CDR3 region: CASSDGSGTADTQYF. DNA of the CDR3: TGTGCCAGCAGTGACGGTAGCGGGACCGCAGATACGCAGTATTTT.